This TCR beta chain was recorded in a study of T-cell memory formation after mild COVID-19 (dated by TCRdb to the early 2020s). Notes on the research overall: TCR sequence clusters from the two donors were found to be largely donor specific. In a couple of donors, T-cell clones that expanded and contracted after mild COVID-19 were followed by sequencing TCRalpha and TCRbeta repertoires longitudinally. The cohort was made up of two young adult volunteers, one female and one male, who were previously healthy. The paper as a whole reports these results and caveats: The study included only a couple of mild cases, and larger cohorts that include severe cases with pre-infection samples were judged to be necessary. Whether the second-wave clones peaking on day 37 were SARS-CoV-2 specific was not confirmed. Contracting CD4+ clones appeared mostly in the CM and EM memory subsets, whereas CD8+ clones were enriched in EMRA. From day 15 to 85, contracting clones showed balanced CD4/CD8 phenotypes, whereas a second wave of clones that expanded from day 15 to 37 leaned towards CD4+. The detection of some responding clones in pre-infection memory suggests that pre-existing cross-reactive memory T cells joined the SARS-CoV-2 response.

V gives up 5 bases and J gives up 2 bases, and the segment between their germline ends measures 7 bases. Including cysteine and phenylalanine, the CDR3 has 12 amino acids. The only DNA kept is the CDR3, 36 bases in frame from the first base. Via the germline V gene, CDR1 is SGHAT and CDR2 FQNNGV. Ficoll-Paque density gradient centrifugation was used to isolate PBMCs. The sample was run on an Illumina NovaSeq 6000. TCRalpha and TCRbeta cDNA libraries were built by 5'RACE with constant-segment primers, adding sample barcodes and unique molecular identifiers. Trizol reagent was used to extract RNA from every sample. Amplification of the libraries took two PCR steps, and the second step added a second sample barcode plus Illumina TruSeq adapters. Sequencing of libraries was performed on an Illumina NovaSeq with 2 x 150 bp paired-end reads. On the study's bioinformatics: Reads were demultiplexed and collapsed into UMI-guided consensus sequences with migec v1.2.7. Using mixcr v2.1.11, UMI consensuses were aligned to TRA and TRB V and J templates and then assembled into clonotypes. A clonotype was counted as expanded or contracted only when both edgeR and NoisET called the clonotype significant, with the noise models trained on biological replicates. edgeR calls used a false discovery rate-adjusted p below 0.01 and a log2 fold-change threshold of 1. As an exploratory analysis of dynamics, max-normalized trajectories of the 1000 most abundant clonotypes were examined with PCA combined with hierarchical clustering. Each responding clone was given a CD4 or CD8 phenotype based on the CD4+ and CD8+ repertoires, which had been sequenced separately. TCRdb applied fastp at Q25 and MiXCR to the public reads, then kept only in-frame beta chains. CDR3 protein sequences are deduplicated, and each keeps its most common genes and DNA. The authors' filters were not applied to this entry. In all, the sample holds approximately 82,000 distinct CDR3 sequences, and 9.5% to 15% of those were seen once. Clones ranked in the top ten supply 41% of the sample.

This clonotype was counted many times. The antigen this receptor binds is unknown. No quality values exist for individual bases; no much larger clone is one base distant. The TCR originated in a man between 18 and 35 years old who had mild COVID-19 (a few samples of this study predate the infection). The sample titles of this study are shuffled in the database, so cell type and time point are left out; the donor was told from shared clones. The chain is encoded by TRBV11-2 joined to TRBJ2-7, with an unclear D gene assignment. Sequences were obtained from PBMCs or a T cell subset sorted from them (not recorded which). The DNA is as follows: TGTGCCAGCAGCCGCTGGACCTACGAGCAGTACTTC. Its translation reads: CASSRWTYEQYF. Joined to the reference TRBV11-2 and TRBJ2-7 proteins, this CDR3 gives the full variable domain: EAGVAQSPRYKIIEKRQSVAFWCNPISGHATLYWYQQILGQGPKLLIQFQNNGVVDDSQLPKDRFSAERLKGVDSTLKIQPAKLEDSAVYLCASSRWTYEQYFGPGTRLTVT.